This T cell receptor (beta chain) stems from a study of radiotherapy plus CTLA-4 blockade in lung cancer. Study context: Disease control reached approximately 31%, with objective responses in around 20%.

Assay: immunoSEQ multiplex PCR; the TCRdb copy retains only in-frame clones and omits some. This repertoire shows over 15,000 clones, more than 75% found once; its top ten account for 23%. Comment on this clone: Its antigen remains unknown.

The study treated chemo-refractory metastatic non-small-cell lung cancer patients with focal radiation plus ipilimumab CTLA-4 blockade. Germline V CDR1 and CDR2: MDHEN, SYDVKM. The V end lost 6 bases, the J end lost 9 bases, and 33 bases lay between the germline ends. The CDR3 length is 19 residues. Findings and limits, study-wide: After treatment with radiotherapy plus ipilimumab, TCR clones that came from the tumor expanded in blood. Alongside interferon-beta, early blood T cell clone dynamics were reportedly the best predictor of response.

This receptor was obtained from a human donor with non-small cell lung cancer whose response to radiotherapy plus ipilimumab could not be evaluated. V and J are TRBV28 and TRBJ2-1; TRBD1 might be the D (5 bases). The sample here was peripheral blood, taken from a patient treated with radiotherapy plus ipilimumab. As DNA, the CDR3 is TGTGCCAGCAGCTCAGGACACCTTGACGAGGACCGTCGATGGGGTGAGCAGTTCTTC. As protein: CASSSGHLDEDRRWGEQFF.